These T cell receptor beta chains were read from a single sample in a study of blood T cell repertoires in COVID-19. The assay was immunoSEQ multiplex PCR, and TCRdb's table has in-frame clones only and misses some. The sample contains roughly 300,000 clones, 81% of which appear only once. Source material: peripheral blood. These receptors all come from a woman in her sixties with active or convalescent COVID-19. Each CDR3 is given with its conserved first and last residue. A D gene is named only where the DNA matches it firmly. Expanded clones get a size class; other rows say once, few or many, or leave the size out.

size: .
length: 15
J: TRBJ2-1
D: .
V: TRBV10-1
CDR3: CASSRTGGEYNEQFF
DNA: TGCGCCAGCAGCCGGACGGGGGGCGAATACAATGAGCAGTTCTTC

size: .
length: 12
J: TRBJ1-2
D: .
V: TRBV6-2/TRBV6-3
CDR3: CASSYSRGAYTF
DNA: TGTGCCAGCAGTTACTCCAGGGGTGCCTACACCTTC

size: .
length: 16
J: TRBJ2-1
D: TRBD2
V: TRBV18
CDR3: CASSLGTSGPYNEQFF
DNA: TGTGCCAGCTCACTAGGGACTAGCGGACCGTACAATGAGCAGTTCTTC

size: .
length: 13
J: TRBJ2-3
D: .
V: TRBV27
CDR3: CASSLEVADTQYF
DNA: TGTGCCAGCAGTTTAGAGGTCGCAGATACGCAGTATTTT

size: .
length: 17
J: TRBJ1-2
D: .
V: TRBV10-2
CDR3: CASSPPLDQGWLRGYTF
DNA: TGCGCCAGCAGCCCCCCCCTGGATCAGGGATGGCTTCGTGGCTACACCTTC

size: .
length: 16
J: TRBJ2-5
D: .
V: TRBV9
CDR3: CASSPWTGRYQETQYF
DNA: TGTGCCAGCAGCCCTTGGACTGGCCGGTACCAAGAGACCCAGTACTTC

size: .
length: 14
J: TRBJ1-2
D: TRBD1
V: TRBV30
CDR3: CAWSGDRGNYGYTF
DNA: TGTGCCTGGAGTGGGGACAGGGGGAACTATGGCTACACCTTC

size: .
length: 14
J: TRBJ2-3
D: .
V: TRBV15
CDR3: CATSSALVADTQYF
DNA: TGTGCCACCAGCAGTGCCTTAGTTGCAGATACGCAGTATTTT

size: .
length: 15
J: TRBJ1-2
D: TRBD1
V: TRBV19
CDR3: CASSGDRASPYGYTF
DNA: TGTGCCAGTAGTGGGGACAGGGCCTCACCTTATGGCTACACCTTC

size: .
length: 17
J: TRBJ1-1
D: TRBD1
V: TRBV4-1
CDR3: CASSLGQVGPLNTEAFF
DNA: TGCGCCAGCAGCCTAGGACAGGTCGGCCCCTTGAACACTGAAGCTTTCTTT

size: .
length: 14
J: TRBJ1-2
D: TRBD1
V: TRBV9
CDR3: CASSAEGQVYGYTF
DNA: TGTGCCAGCAGCGCCGAAGGACAGGTCTATGGCTACACCTTC

size: .
length: 16
J: TRBJ2-1
D: .
V: TRBV7-3
CDR3: CASSLTASPNGGEQFF
DNA: TGTGCCAGCAGCTTAACCGCTAGTCCCAATGGCGGTGAGCAGTTCTTC

size: .
length: 14
J: TRBJ2-3
D: TRBD2
V: TRBV6-5
CDR3: CASARRGGTDTQYF
DNA: TGTGCCAGCGCGCGGCGGGGGGGAACAGATACGCAGTATTTT

size: .
length: 15
J: TRBJ1-5
D: TRBD1
V: TRBV7-2
CDR3: CASSFATGTGQPQHF
DNA: TGTGCCAGCAGCTTCGCGACAGGGACGGGACAGCCCCAGCATTTT

size: .
length: 14
J: TRBJ1-6
D: TRBD1
V: TRBV30
CDR3: CAWTPGTGGSPLHF
DNA: TGTGCCTGGACCCCGGGGACAGGGGGCTCACCCCTCCACTTT

size: .
length: 15
J: TRBJ2-7
D: TRBD1
V: TRBV11-1
CDR3: CASSSNRDRGNEQYF
DNA: TGTGCCAGCAGCTCAAACCGGGACAGGGGGAACGAGCAGTACTTC

size: .
length: 12
J: TRBJ2-3
D: .
V: TRBV27
CDR3: CASRGGFVTQYF
DNA: TGTGCCAGCAGGGGCGGGTTCGTTACGCAGTATTTT

size: .
length: 15
J: TRBJ1-2
D: .
V: TRBV7-3
CDR3: CASSSGGFGSYGYTF
DNA: TGTGCCAGCAGCTCTGGGGGGTTCGGGAGCTATGGCTACACCTTC

size: once
length: 15
J: TRBJ2-5
D: TRBD2
V: TRBV29-1
CDR3: CSVESVASGEETQYF
DNA: TGCAGCGTTGAATCGGTGGCTAGCGGGGAAGAGACCCAGTACTTC

size: .
length: 11
J: TRBJ1-2
D: .
V: TRBV2
CDR3: CASSGGNGYTF
DNA: TGTGCCAGCAGTGGAGGGAATGGCTACACCTTC

size: .
length: 16
J: TRBJ2-1
D: .
V: TRBV21-1
CDR3: CASSKGPSGGANEQFF
DNA: TGTGCCAGCAGCAAAGGTCCTAGCGGGGGGGCAAATGAGCAGTTCTTC

size: .
length: 15
J: TRBJ2-2
D: TRBD1
V: TRBV19
CDR3: CASSAGTGRAGELFF
DNA: TGTGCCAGTAGTGCTGGGACAGGGCGCGCCGGGGAGCTGTTTTTT

size: .
length: 12
J: TRBJ1-2
D: .
V: TRBV19
CDR3: CASKKNRDGYTF
DNA: TGTGCCAGCAAGAAGAACCGGGATGGCTACACCTTC

size: .
length: 15
J: TRBJ2-2
D: TRBD2
V: TRBV7-9
CDR3: CASSFLRGGTGELFF
DNA: TGTGCCAGCAGCTTCTTGCGGGGGGGAACCGGGGAGCTGTTTTTT

size: .
length: 16
J: TRBJ2-3
D: TRBD2
V: TRBV5-1
CDR3: CASSLVGRGGTDTQYF
DNA: TGCGCCAGCAGCTTGGTTGGGCGGGGGGGCACAGATACGCAGTATTTT

size: .
length: 16
J: TRBJ1-1
D: TRBD1
V: TRBV6-6
CDR3: CASSRGQGASGTEAFF
DNA: TGTGCCAGCAGCCGGGGACAGGGGGCATCGGGGACTGAAGCTTTCTTT

size: .
length: 14
J: TRBJ2-5
D: TRBD1
V: TRBV2
CDR3: CASNEGAMEETQYF
DNA: TGTGCCAGCAACGAGGGGGCGATGGAAGAGACCCAGTACTTC

size: once
length: 10
J: TRBJ1-2
D: .
V: TRBV2
CDR3: CASSSYGYTF
DNA: TGTGCCAGCAGCAGCTATGGCTACACCTTC

size: .
length: 15
J: TRBJ2-1
D: TRBD2
V: TRBV3-1/TRBV3-2
CDR3: CASSQVAGGPNEQFF
DNA: TGTGCCAGCAGCCAAGTGGCGGGGGGGCCAAATGAGCAGTTCTTC

size: once
length: 16
J: TRBJ2-3
D: TRBD2
V: TRBV24-1
CDR3: CATSGHSGGGTDTQYF
DNA: TGTGCCACCAGTGGTCACAGCGGGGGGGGGACAGATACGCAGTATTTT

size: .
length: 13
J: TRBJ2-1
D: TRBD2
V: TRBV11-3
CDR3: CASSSLGGNEQFF
DNA: TGTGCCAGCAGCTCACTGGGGGGGAATGAGCAGTTCTTC

size: .
length: 15
J: TRBJ2-7
D: TRBD1
V: TRBV18
CDR3: CASSPPGTGVYEQYF
DNA: TGTGCCAGCTCACCACCAGGGACAGGGGTCTACGAGCAGTACTTC

size: few
length: 14
J: TRBJ1-3
D: .
V: TRBV9
CDR3: CASSVFDRGNTIYF
DNA: TGTGCCAGCAGCGTATTCGACAGGGGAAACACCATATATTTT

size: .
length: 13
J: TRBJ1-3
D: .
V: TRBV2
CDR3: CASSQNRGNTIYF
DNA: TGTGCCAGCAGTCAAAACAGGGGAAACACCATATATTTT

size: few
length: 14
J: TRBJ1-3
D: TRBD1
V: TRBV19
CDR3: CASTLGQEGNTIYF
DNA: TGTGCCAGTACCCTCGGACAGGAGGGAAACACCATATATTTT

size: .
length: 13
J: TRBJ2-5
D: .
V: TRBV30
CDR3: CAWRLTGEETQYF
DNA: TGTGCCTGGAGGCTGACCGGGGAAGAGACCCAGTACTTC

size: .
length: 15
J: TRBJ1-5
D: .
V: TRBV27
CDR3: CASNPAGASNQPQHF
DNA: TGTGCCAGCAACCCCGCAGGGGCTAGCAATCAGCCCCAGCATTTT

size: .
length: 14
J: TRBJ1-1
D: .
V: TRBV19
CDR3: CASSIDLPPEEAFF
DNA: TGTGCCAGTAGTATAGATCTCCCTCCGGAGGAAGCTTTCTTT

size: .
length: 15
J: TRBJ2-7
D: TRBD2
V: TRBV7-2
CDR3: CASSLPGTSRYEQYF
DNA: TGTGCCAGCAGCTTGCCCGGGACTAGCCGGTACGAGCAGTACTTC